A single sample gave rise to the 15 T cell receptor beta chains below, sequenced in a study of shared clonotypes between healthy human individuals. TCRdb keeps only in-frame clones here, not all; method: immunoSEQ multiplex PCR. The profile shows 1 million to 1.3 million clones, about 80% of them singletons. The sample was memory CD4+ T cells from PBMCs. The subset denotes: CD45RA-negative fraction. The receptors derive from a man in his late teens or twenties in good health. Some clones in this sample may be carry-over from other donors' samples.

The chain uses TRBV5-1 and TRBJ2-3, with 9 bases that match TRBD2. The CDR3 sequence is 16 residues long. Unmatched junction bases numbered 9, after V lost 2 bases and J lost 5 bases. Germline-derived CDR1 and CDR2 are SGHRS and YFSETQ. The CDR3 coding sequence is TGCGCCAGCAGCTTCCTAGCGGGATGGGATGGAGATACGCAGTATTTT. Protein: CASSFLAGWDGDTQYF.

The chain joins TRBV27 to TRBJ2-2; either TRBD1 or TRBD2 may fit D (6 bases each). V was clipped by 7 bases and J by 1 base, with 19 bases between them. The germline gives CDR1 MNHEY, CDR2 SMNVEV (reference sequence). The CDR3 spans 17 residues. In DNA, the CDR3 is TGTGCCAGCACCCGTCTAGGGGGACTGCAGAACACCGGGGAGCTGTTTTTT. Residues: CASTRLGGLQNTGELFF.

With regard to this clone: This sequence may be a read error, since a much larger clone differs from it by one base. Other nucleotide sequences from this sample produce the same CDR3. The chain employs TRBV7-3 and TRBJ1-2; D is possibly TRBD1 (5 bases). Trimming took 3 bases from V and 2 from J, leaving 7 bases between them. This CDR3 spans 13 amino acids. Looked up from germline, CDR1 is SGHTA and CDR2 is FQGTGA. CDR3 protein: CASSLGGNYGYTF. The CDR3 DNA reads as TGTGCCAGCAGCTTGGGGGGAAACTATGGCTACACCTTC.

This chain joins TRBV7-2 and TRBJ1-3; unclear D gene. CDR1 is SGHTA and CDR2 is FQGNSA in the germline V gene. CDR3 length: 14 amino acids. V was clipped by 1 base and J by 4 bases, with 8 bases between them. The CDR3 DNA reads as TGTGCCAGCAGCTTAGGCCCCATAGGAAACACCATATATTTT. This encodes CASSLGPIGNTIYF.

The chain joins TRBV25-1 to TRBJ1-2, with D unresolved. There are 12 residues in the CDR3. V was shortened by 8 bases and J by 5 bases, with 12 bases between the two germline ends. Looked up from germline, CDR1 is MGHDK and CDR2 is SYGVNS. In DNA form, the CDR3 reads TGTGCCAGCCAACGAAAAGGATATGGCTACACCTTC. Encoded protein: CASQRKGYGYTF.

This clone has more than one count but fewer than ten. The chain is built from TRBV28 and TRBJ1-6, with a weak D call TRBD1 (6 bases). The CDR3 sequence is 12 residues long. The germline CDR1 and CDR2 sequences are MDHEN and SYDVKM. Deletions cut 8 bases from V and 5 bases from J, with 7 bases between. The CDR3 loop is CASGQNNSPLHF. DNA of the CDR3: TGTGCCAGCGGACAGAATAATTCACCCCTCCACTTT.

Comments on this clone: This same CDR3 is encoded by further DNA sequences in the sample. J is TRBJ2-1 and V is TRBV29-1; the D is unclear. The V end lost 6 bases, the J end lost 5 bases, and 8 bases lay between the germline ends. This CDR3 has 11 residues. CDR1 SQVTM and CDR2 ANQGSEA come from the germline V gene. The CDR3, as DNA: TGCAGCGTCGAGGATCACAATGAGCAGTTCTTC. Its protein product is CSVEDHNEQFF.

This clone was observed at least ten times. The chain employs TRBV28 and TRBJ2-2; TRBD1 matches at 7 bases. Germline-derived CDR1 and CDR2 are MDHEN and SYDVKM. This CDR3 spans 14 amino acids. The J segment lost 0 bases and the V segment lost 7 bases, leaving 2 bases of the junction unmatched. CDR3 nucleotide sequence: TGTGCCAGCATTGGACAGGCGAACACCGGGGAGCTGTTTTTT. This gives the protein CASIGQANTGELFF.

In regard to this clone: The same CDR3 also results from other DNA sequences found in this sample. The chain has TRBV7-3 and TRBJ2-6; D gene unclear. The V gene lost 0 bases and the J gene lost 0 bases, with 9 bases spanning the gap. Germline CDR1 reads SGHTA; CDR2 reads FQGTGA. The CDR3 totals 17 residues. The CDR3 reads CASSLTGTASGANVLTF. CDR3 DNA: TGTGCCAGCAGCTTAACGGGTACAGCCTCTGGGGCCAACGTCCTGACTTTC. The entire variable domain, with the rest obtained from reference TRBV7-3 and TRBJ2-6, is as follows: GAGVSQTPSNKVTEKGKYVELRCDPISGHTALYWYRQSLGQGPEFLIYFQGTGAADDSGLPNDRFFAVRPEGSVSTLKIQRTERGDSAVYLCASSLTGTASGANVLTFGAGSRLTVL.

This sequence joins TRBV7-2 and TRBJ2-5; D gene ambiguous. Trimming removed 5 bases at V and 3 bases at J, with 4 bases between. Germline V gene sequence: CDR1 SGHTA, CDR2 FQGNSA. CDR3 length: 11 amino acids. This CDR3 is CASSDEETQYF. The CDR3 DNA reads TGTGCCAGCAGCGATGAAGAGACCCAGTACTTC.

The chain employs TRBV19 and TRBJ1-1, with D unclear. The ends were cut back, 7 bases at V and 0 bases at J, with 9 bases in the middle. The CDR3 runs to 13 residues. CDR1 LNHDA and CDR2 SQIVND come from the germline V gene (reference sequence). The CDR3 DNA sequence: TGTGCCAGTACTCGGGAAGTGAACACTGAAGCTTTCTTT. Translated, it gives CASTREVNTEAFF.

This chain links TRBV6-1 with TRBJ2-1; a weak D match, TRBD1 (6 bases). Deletions cut 3 bases from V and 4 bases from J, with 13 bases between. The CDR3 spans 15 residues. Germline lookup yields CDR1 MNHNS and CDR2 SASEGT. The DNA of the CDR3 is TGTGCCAGCAGTGAGCGACAGGCCCATTACAATGAGCAGTTCTTC. It is translated as CASSERQAHYNEQFF.

This sequence joins TRBV30 and TRBJ2-1, with D uncertain. Trimming removed 1 base from V and 10 bases from J, with 8 bases in between. The CDR3 consists of 11 residues. Germline CDR1 reads GTSNPN; CDR2 reads SVGIG (reference sequence). CDR3 in amino acids: CAWSGRSEQFF. For the CDR3, the DNA is TGTGCCTGGAGTGGGCGGTCAGAGCAGTTCTTC.

This clone appeared a few times. J is TRBJ1-1 and V is TRBV30, with 9 nucleotides matching TRBD1. V trimming: 5 bases; J trimming: 4 bases; junction bases outside the gene matches: 5. The CDR3 covers 13 residues. Germline values: CDR1 GTSNPN, CDR2 SVGIG (reference sequence). The CDR3 region is CAWGGQGPTEAFF. In nucleotides, the CDR3 is TGTGCCTGGGGAGGACAGGGGCCCACTGAAGCTTTCTTT.

With regard to this clone: This likely traces to a read error, being one base from a far larger clone. This sample also contains other DNA sequences that code for the same CDR3. The chain joins TRBV2 to TRBJ2-5, with D perhaps TRBD1 or TRBD2 (5 bases each). The V gene lost 6 bases and the J gene lost 2 bases, with 10 bases spanning the gap. Looked up from germline, CDR1 is SNHLY and CDR2 is FYNNEI. This CDR3 contains 13 residues. The CDR3 bases are TGTGCCAGCAGCCGGGACGGACAAGAGACCCAGTACTTC. This gives the protein CASSRDGQETQYF.